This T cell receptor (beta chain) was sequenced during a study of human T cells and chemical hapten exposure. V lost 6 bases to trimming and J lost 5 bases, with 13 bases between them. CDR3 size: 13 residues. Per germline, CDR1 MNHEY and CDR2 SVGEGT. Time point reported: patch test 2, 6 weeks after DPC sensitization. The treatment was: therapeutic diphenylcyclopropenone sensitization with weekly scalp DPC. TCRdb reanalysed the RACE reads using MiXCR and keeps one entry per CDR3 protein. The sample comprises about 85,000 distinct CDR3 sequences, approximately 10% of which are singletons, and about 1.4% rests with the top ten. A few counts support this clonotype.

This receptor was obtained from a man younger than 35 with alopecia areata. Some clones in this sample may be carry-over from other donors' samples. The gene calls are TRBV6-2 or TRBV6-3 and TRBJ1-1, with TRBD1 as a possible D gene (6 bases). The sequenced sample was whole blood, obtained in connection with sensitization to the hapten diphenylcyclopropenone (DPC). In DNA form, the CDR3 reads TGTGCCAGCAGCTATGGACAGAGGACTGAAGCTTTCTTT. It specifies CASSYGQRTEAFF.